These 17 T cell receptor beta chains share one sample of origin, sequenced in a study of shared clonotypes between healthy human individuals. The method was immunoSEQ multiplex PCR; TCRdb's version includes in-frame clones alone and lacks a portion of them. The sample contains hundreds of thousands of clones, approximately 92% of which appear only once. Only CD45RO-negative cells positively selected for CCR7 counted as naive CD8 cells, so terminally differentiated effector memory CD45RA+ cells were excluded. Source material: naive CD8+ T cells sorted from blood. Receptors originate from a man aged 25 to 40 in good health.

This rearrangement joins TRBV28 to TRBJ2-7, with 7 positions matching TRBD2. CDR3 length: 15 amino acids. From germline, CDR1 is MDHEN and CDR2 SYDVKM. The V and J ends lost 3 bases and 4 bases, in that order; junction bases with no gene match: 9. CDR3 DNA: TGTGCCAGCAGTTTCTTTAGCGGGCCAAGTTACGAGCAGTACTTC. Protein product: CASSFFSGPSYEQYF.

About this clone: The same CDR3 arises from other DNA sequences in this sample as well. The V and J genes are TRBV9 and TRBJ2-1; D is unresolved. Germline CDR1 is SGDLS and CDR2 is YYNGEE. The CDR3 totals 15 residues. V shed 0 bases and J shed 0 bases, with 7 bases lying between them. This CDR3 reads CASSVVPSSYNEQFF. CDR3 nucleotide sequence: TGTGCCAGCAGCGTAGTCCCGAGCTCCTACAATGAGCAGTTCTTC.

This chain joins TRBV30 and TRBJ1-5, with 7 bases lining up with TRBD1. The germline V gene has CDR1 GTSNPN and CDR2 SVGIG (reference sequence). V was clipped by 3 bases and J by 6 bases; unmatched bases: 8. The CDR3 loop spans 14 amino acids. As DNA, the CDR3 is TGTGCCTGGAGCCGCGGCCAGGGGGTTCAGCCCCAGCATTTT. Translated: CAWSRGQGVQPQHF.

This clone was detected only once. The chain links TRBV5-4 to TRBJ2-2; D not resolved. This CDR3 is built from 13 residues. Germline CDR1 reads SGHNT; CDR2 reads YYREEE (reference sequence). Trimming took 7 bases from V and 1 from J, leaving 8 bases between them. CDR3 nucleotide sequence: TGTGCCAGCTCGCTTGGGAACACCGGGGAGCTGTTTTTT. It encodes CASSLGNTGELFF.

To note about this clone: The same CDR3 arises from other DNA sequences in this sample as well. The genes are TRBV27 and TRBJ2-1; a weak D match, TRBD2 (5 bases). The germline V gene encodes CDR1 MNHEY and CDR2 SMNVEV (reference sequence). There are 14 residues in the CDR3. V was cut by 3 bases and J by 7 bases, with 13 bases left in between. The CDR3 protein is CASSFSGSGNEQFF. The CDR3 bases are TGTGCCAGCAGTTTCTCGGGATCGGGAAATGAGCAGTTCTTC.

The V call is TRBV29-1, the J call TRBJ2-1; no firm D call. From germline, CDR1 is SQVTM and CDR2 ANQGSEA. V lost 1 base to trimming and J lost 0 bases, with 13 bases between them. The CDR3 extends over 16 amino acids. CDR3 loop: CSVEGFVPFSYNEQFF. The CDR3, as DNA: TGCAGCGTTGAAGGTTTTGTGCCTTTCTCCTACAATGAGCAGTTCTTC.

This rearrangement joins TRBV5-1 to TRBJ2-1; 7 bases fit TRBD2. This CDR3 is built from 16 residues. CDR1 is SGHRS and CDR2 is YFSETQ in the germline V gene. Trimming at V came to 1 base and at J to 4 bases, leaving 8 bases not matched to a gene. The CDR3 sequence: CASSLYGTTQYNEQFF. In nucleotides, the CDR3 is TGCGCCAGCAGCTTGTATGGGACTACCCAGTACAATGAGCAGTTCTTC. The variable domain in full, with the rest retrieved from reference TRBV5-1 and TRBJ2-1, is KAGVTQTPRYLIKTRGQQVTLSCSPISGHRSVSWYQQTPGQGLQFLFEYFSETQRNKGNFPGRFSGRQFSNSRSEMNVSTLELGDSALYLCASSLYGTTQYNEQFFGPGTRLTVL.

This clone was observed a handful of times. The rearrangement joins TRBV15 to TRBJ1-5, with D maybe TRBD1 (5 bases). The CDR3 has 12 residues. Germline CDR1 is LNHNV and CDR2 is YYDKDF (reference sequence). Trimming pared 5 bases from V and 7 bases from J, leaving 9 bases between. CDR3 in DNA: TGTGCCACCAGCCACGAGGGGCAGCCCCAGCATTTT. This encodes CATSHEGQPQHF.

This chain links TRBV21-1 with TRBJ2-7; TRBD2, the table's D call, was not compared with the DNA. TRBV21-1 is labeled a pseudogene. The length of the CDR3 is 14 residues. The CDR3 spells CASNPSGSIYEQYF. DNA for the CDR3: TGTGCCAGCAACCCTAGCGGGAGTATATACGAGCAGTACTTC.

J is TRBJ2-1 and V is TRBV7-9; D call uncertain. Looked up from germline, CDR1 is SEHNR and CDR2 is FQNEAQ (reference sequence). The CDR3 sequence is 12 residues long. V lost 1 base, J lost 11 bases, and 9 bases lay in between. CDR3: CASSLGPEQQFF. The CDR3, as DNA: TGTGCCAGCAGCTTAGGCCCAGAGCAGCAGTTCTTC. Full variable domain (missing parts from reference TRBV7-9 and TRBJ2-1): DTGVSQNPRHKITKRGQNVTFRCDPISEHNRLYWYRQTLGQGPEFLTYFQNEAQLEKSRLLSDRFSAERPKGSFSTLEIQRTEQGDSAMYLCASSLGPEQQFFGPGTRLTVL.

The rearrangement uses TRBV11-2 and TRBJ1-2; D not resolved. There are 16 residues in the CDR3. Germline V gene lookup returns CDR1 SGHAT and CDR2 FQNNGV. The germline V and J ends were trimmed by 1 base and 5 bases, with 17 bases remaining between them. CDR3: CASSLVVGRVGYGYTF. The DNA for the CDR3 is TGTGCCAGCAGCTTAGTCGTCGGCCGGGTCGGGTATGGCTACACCTTC.

The rearrangement links TRBV28 to TRBJ1-2; 8 bases fit TRBD1. The CDR3 is 14 amino acids. Germline V CDR1 and CDR2: MDHEN, SYDVKM. The V segment lost 5 bases and the J segment 8 bases; nucleotides outside the gene matches: 10. In nucleotides, the CDR3 is TGTGCCAGCAGTGAACGGGACAGGCTAGCCGGCTACACCTTC. Its translation is CASSERDRLAGYTF.

The chain carries TRBV27 and TRBJ2-1; D perhaps matches TRBD2 (6 bases). CDR3 length equals 16 residues. The ends were cut back, 2 bases at V and 0 bases at J, with 11 bases in the middle. Germline V gene data show CDR1 as MNHEY and CDR2 as SMNVEV (reference sequence). The CDR3 is CASSLNGGSSYNEQFF. CDR3 nucleotide sequence: TGTGCCAGCAGTTTAAACGGGGGAAGCTCCTACAATGAGCAGTTCTTC.

The V gene is TRBV5-4, the J gene TRBJ2-3; D remains unclear. Germline loops: CDR1 SGHNT, CDR2 YYREEE (reference sequence). The ends were cut back, 3 bases at V and 2 bases at J, with 13 bases in the middle. CDR3 length equals 15 residues. CDR3 protein: CASSSKAPYTDTQYF. CDR3 DNA: TGTGCCAGCAGCTCAAAGGCTCCTTACACAGATACGCAGTATTTT.

The rearrangement uses TRBV27 and TRBJ2-5; D is undetermined. Germline CDR1 and CDR2: MNHEY and SMNVEV (reference sequence). The V end lost 2 bases, the J end lost 5 bases, and 9 bases lay between the germline ends. The CDR3 spans 13 residues. The CDR3 DNA reads TGTGCCAGCAGTTTAAACCCCTCGGAGACCCAGTACTTC. Its protein product is CASSLNPSETQYF.

The genes are TRBV27 and TRBJ2-3; TRBD2 aligns across 9 bases. Germline V gene sequence: CDR1 MNHEY, CDR2 SMNVEV (reference sequence). The junction had 7 bases not matched to a gene; V was cut back by 8 bases and J by 4 bases. CDR3 length: 14 residues. CDR3 sequence reads: CASLPGLAADTQYF. The CDR3 DNA reads as TGTGCCAGCCTACCGGGACTAGCAGCAGATACGCAGTATTTT.

This chain uses TRBV27 with TRBJ2-7; D gene ambiguous. The CDR3 extends over 14 amino acids. V was cut by 1 base and J by 0 bases, with 7 bases left in between. Germline V gene sequence: CDR1 MNHEY, CDR2 SMNVEV (reference sequence). CDR3 in DNA: TGTGCCAGCAGTTTATATACCGGCTCCTACGAGCAGTACTTC. Amino acid sequence: CASSLYTGSYEQYF.